This T cell receptor (beta chain) was identified during a study of OX40 agonist ivuxolimab in advanced cancers. On this clone: Its antigen remains unknown.

CDR3 size: 14 residues. After removal of 0 bases from V and 6 bases from J, the junction contained 1 base not matched to a gene. CDR1 and CDR2 (germline): SGHRS, YFSETQ. Study-wide points: Some patients who did not respond also had low normalized T-cell clonal expansion.

Clones were sequenced by immunoSEQ multiplex PCR, and TCRdb holds only the in-frame ones, with some missing. The data contain tens of thousands of clones, 70% to 90% of them singletons. Sequences were derived from CD4+ or CD8+ T cells sorted from blood, sampled in a trial of the OX40 agonist ivuxolimab. The sequence was obtained from an adult with an advanced solid tumor such as melanoma, head and neck, liver or kidney cancer. This sequence joins TRBV5-1 and TRBJ1-3; 9 bases map to TRBD1. The CDR3 reads CASSLGTGENTIYF. CDR3 sequence (DNA): TGCGCCAGCAGCTTGGGGACAGGGGAAAACACCATATATTTT.